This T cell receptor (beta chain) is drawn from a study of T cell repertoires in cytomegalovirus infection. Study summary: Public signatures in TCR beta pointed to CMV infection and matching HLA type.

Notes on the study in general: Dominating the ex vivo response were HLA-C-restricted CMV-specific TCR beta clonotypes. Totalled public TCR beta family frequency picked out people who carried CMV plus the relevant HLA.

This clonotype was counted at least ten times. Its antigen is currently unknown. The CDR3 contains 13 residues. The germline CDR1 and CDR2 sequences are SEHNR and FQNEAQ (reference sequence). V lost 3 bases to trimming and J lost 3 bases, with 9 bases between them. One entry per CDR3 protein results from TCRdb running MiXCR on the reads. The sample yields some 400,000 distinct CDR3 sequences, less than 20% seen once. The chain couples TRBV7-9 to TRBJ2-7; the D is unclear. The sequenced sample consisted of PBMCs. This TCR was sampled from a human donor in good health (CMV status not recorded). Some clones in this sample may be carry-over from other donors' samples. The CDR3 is CASSFPGFYEQYF. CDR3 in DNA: TGTGCCAGCAGCTTCCCAGGATTCTACGAGCAGTACTTC.